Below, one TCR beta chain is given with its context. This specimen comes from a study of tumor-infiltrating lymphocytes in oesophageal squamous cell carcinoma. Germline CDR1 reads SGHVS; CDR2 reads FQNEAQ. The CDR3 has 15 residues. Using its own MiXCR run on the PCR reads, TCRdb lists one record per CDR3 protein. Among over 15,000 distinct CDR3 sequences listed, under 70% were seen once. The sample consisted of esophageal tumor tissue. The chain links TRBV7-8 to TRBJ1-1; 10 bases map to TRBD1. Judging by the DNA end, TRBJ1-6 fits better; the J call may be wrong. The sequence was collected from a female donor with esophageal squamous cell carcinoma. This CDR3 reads CASSPRQGAGSPLHF. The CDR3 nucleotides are TGTGCCAGCAGCCCCCGACAGGGGGCCGGTTCACCCCTCCACTTT.